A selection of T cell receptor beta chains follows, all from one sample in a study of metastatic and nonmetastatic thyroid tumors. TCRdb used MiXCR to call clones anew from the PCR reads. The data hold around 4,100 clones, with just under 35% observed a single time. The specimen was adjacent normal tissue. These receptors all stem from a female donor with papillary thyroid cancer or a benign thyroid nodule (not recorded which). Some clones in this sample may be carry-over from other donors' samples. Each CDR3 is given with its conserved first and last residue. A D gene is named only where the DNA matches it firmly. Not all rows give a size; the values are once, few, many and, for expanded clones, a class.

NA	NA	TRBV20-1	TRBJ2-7	TGCAGTGCTACCCCAGGGTCAGGCTCCTACGAGCAGTACTTC	CSATPGSGSYEQYF
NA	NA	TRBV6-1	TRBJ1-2	TGTGCCAGCAGTGAATTGGGGAGTTCCTATGGCTACACCTTC	CASSELGSSYGYTF
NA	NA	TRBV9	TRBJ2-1	TGTGCCAGCAGCGTAGGGGGTTCGAGACTCGGAGCGGAGCAGTTCTTC	CASSVGGSRLGAEQFF
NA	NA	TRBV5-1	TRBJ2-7	TGCGCCAGCCGACGTACCCAGGAGGGGGCATACGAGCAGTACTTC	CASRRTQEGAYEQYF
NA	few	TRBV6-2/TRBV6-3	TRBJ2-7	TGTGCCAGCAGTTTGGACGCTCCCTACGAGCAGTACTTC	CASSLDAPYEQYF
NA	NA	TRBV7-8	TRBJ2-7	TGTGCCAGCAGCTTAGTCGAAGGAGTCTACGAGCAGTACTTC	CASSLVEGVYEQYF
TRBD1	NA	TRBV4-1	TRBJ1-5	TGCGCCAGCAGCCGGGACAGGGTCCGAAATCAGCCCCAGCATTTT	CASSRDRVRNQPQHF
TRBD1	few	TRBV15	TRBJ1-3	TGTGCCACCAGCACTGGGACAGCAGCTGGAAACACCATATATTTT	CATSTGTAAGNTIYF
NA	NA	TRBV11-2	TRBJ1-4	TGTGCCAGCAGCTTGGCGGCCGCGACTAATGAAAAACTGTCTTTT	CASSLAAATNEKLSF
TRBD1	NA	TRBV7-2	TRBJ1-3	TGTGCCAGCAGCTTAGGGGGACAGACTGGAAACACCATATATTTT	CASSLGGQTGNTIYF
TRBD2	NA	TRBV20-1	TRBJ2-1	TGCAGTGCGAAGCTTAGCGGGAGGGCGGGTAATGAGCAGTTCTTC	CSAKLSGRAGNEQFF